This TCR beta chain was observed in a study of human T cells and chemical hapten exposure. One entry per CDR3 protein, called by TCRdb with MiXCR from the RACE reads. The sample has approximately 400,000 distinct CDR3 sequences; around 5% are singletons. This clonotype was seen repeatedly, ten times or more. Indicated time point: patch test 1, 2 weeks after DPC sensitization. Described treatment: therapeutic diphenylcyclopropenone sensitization with weekly scalp DPC. The sequenced sample was whole blood, obtained in connection with sensitization to the hapten diphenylcyclopropenone (DPC). This clonotype was obtained from a woman between 45 and 60 years old with alopecia areata. Some clones in this sample may be carry-over from other donors' samples.

CDR3 protein: CSVAGGMNTEAFF. Written as DNA, the CDR3 is TGCAGCGTTGCCGGGGGAATGAACACTGAAGCTTTCTTT. V gene TRBV29-1 combines with J gene TRBJ1-1; maybe TRBD1 (5 bases). The CDR3 has 13 amino acids. Trimming removed 4 bases from V and 0 bases from J, with 9 bases in between. The V gene's germline CDR1 is SQVTM and CDR2 ANQGSEA.